This T cell receptor beta chain was sequenced for a study of cytomegalovirus exposure and HLA in healthy donors. PCR primers comprised 60 Vbeta and 13 Jbeta primers. Profiling relied on immunoSEQ multiplex PCR, and the TCRdb table lists in-frame clones only, not all of them. The table includes 90,000 to 120,000 clones, roughly 83% detected once. A word on this clone: The target antigen is unknown.

Study-level findings and limits: There were fewer than 200 TCR beta chains listed as cytomegalovirus-associated. An analysis done earlier found most TCR beta V segments productive about 90% or about 30% of the time.

CDR1 is SGHTA and CDR2 is FQGNSA in the germline V gene. The CDR3 is 14 residues long. Trimming removed 3 bases from V and 6 bases from J; junction bases left unmatched: 7. The receptor was isolated from a female donor in good health and CMV-seropositive. The material sequenced was PBMCs. The chain couples TRBV7-2 to TRBJ2-7, with 8 bases matching TRBD1. The CDR3 protein is CASSFGQGGFEQYF. The CDR3, as DNA: TGTGCCAGCAGCTTCGGACAGGGCGGATTCGAGCAGTACTTC.